The clone carrying this T cell receptor (beta chain) was seen repeatedly, ten times or more. Its antigen is still unknown. The CDR3 loop spans 14 amino acids. V was clipped by 5 bases and J by 4 bases, with 12 bases between them. This specimen comes from a study of T cells in Graves' hyperthyroidism and ophthalmopathy. General study points: It was a median approximately six months before onset that the model predicted ophthalmopathy. Ophthalmopathy was separated from stable hyperthyroidism by a 13 V-J model.

RNA transcripts were the template for amplifying TCR beta CDR3 regions. When the TCR CDR3 underwent first-round RT-PCR, the HTBI primer set was used. MiXCR was run by TCRdb on the multiplex PCR reads, yielding one entry per CDR3 protein. The sample lists some 300,000 distinct CDR3 sequences, around 15% seen once, with 7% to 9% in the top ten. Sequences were obtained from blood. The source of this sequence is a woman aged 40 to 50 with Graves' hyperthyroidism. The chain recombines TRBV12-3 or TRBV12-4 with TRBJ1-5, with a possible D match to TRBD1 (6 bases). The CDR3 reads CASSGPGTNQPQHF. The CDR3 nucleotides read TGTGCCAGCAGTGGACCGGGGACAAATCAGCCCCAGCATTTT.